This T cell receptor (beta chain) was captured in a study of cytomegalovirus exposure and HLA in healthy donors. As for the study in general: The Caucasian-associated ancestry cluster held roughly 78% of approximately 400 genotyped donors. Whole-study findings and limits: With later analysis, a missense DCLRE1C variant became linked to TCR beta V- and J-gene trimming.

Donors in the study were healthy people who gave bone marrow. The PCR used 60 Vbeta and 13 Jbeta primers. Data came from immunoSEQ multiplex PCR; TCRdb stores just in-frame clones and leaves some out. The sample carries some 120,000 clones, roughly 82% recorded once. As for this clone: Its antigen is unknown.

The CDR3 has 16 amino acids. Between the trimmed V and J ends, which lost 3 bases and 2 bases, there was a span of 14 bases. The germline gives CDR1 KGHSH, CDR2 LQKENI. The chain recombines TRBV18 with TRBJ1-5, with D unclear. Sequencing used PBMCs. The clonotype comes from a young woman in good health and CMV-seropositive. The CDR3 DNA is TGTGCCAGCTCACCGAGTTTGGGCGGGGGCAATCAGCCCCAGCATTTT. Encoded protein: CASSPSLGGGNQPQHF.